This TCR beta chain comes out of a study of blood T cells in healthy people across ages. Total RNA was extracted at no less than 5.5 micrograms per sample. For the second PCR, which ran for roughly 6 to 12 cycles, a sample-barcoded 5' primer and a J-beta primer mix were used. A minimum of 2.5 million CDR3-containing paired-end reads was obtained for each sample. MiXCR was run by TCRdb on the 5' RACE reads, yielding one entry per CDR3 protein. The repertoire holds some 1.5 million distinct CDR3 sequences, with 35% to 45% as singletons. There are 14 residues in the CDR3. Per the germline V gene, CDR1 is SEHNR and CDR2 is FQNEAQ (reference sequence). V lost 1 base and J lost 8, with 12 bases in between.

This clonotype was obtained from a young woman in good health. Sequenced material: blood. This rearrangement joins TRBV7-9 to TRBJ2-1; D not certain. The CDR3 DNA reads as TGTGCCAGCAGCTTAGTTGCCAGGCCGGATGAGCAGTTCTTC. This translates into CASSLVARPDEQFF.